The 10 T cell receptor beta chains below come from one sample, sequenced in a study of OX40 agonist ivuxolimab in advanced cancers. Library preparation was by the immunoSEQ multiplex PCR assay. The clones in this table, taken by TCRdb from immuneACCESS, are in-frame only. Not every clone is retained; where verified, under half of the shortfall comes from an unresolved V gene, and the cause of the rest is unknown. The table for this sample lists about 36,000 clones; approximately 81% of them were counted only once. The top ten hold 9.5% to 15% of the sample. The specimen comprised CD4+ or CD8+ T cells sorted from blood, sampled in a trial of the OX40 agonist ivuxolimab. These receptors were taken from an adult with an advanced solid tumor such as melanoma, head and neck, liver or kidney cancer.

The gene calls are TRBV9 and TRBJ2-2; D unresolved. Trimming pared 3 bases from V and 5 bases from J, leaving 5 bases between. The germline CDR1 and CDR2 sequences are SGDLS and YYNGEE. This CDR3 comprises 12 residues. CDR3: CASSAGTGELFF. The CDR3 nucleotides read TGTGCCAGCAGCGCCGGGACCGGGGAGCTGTTTTTT.

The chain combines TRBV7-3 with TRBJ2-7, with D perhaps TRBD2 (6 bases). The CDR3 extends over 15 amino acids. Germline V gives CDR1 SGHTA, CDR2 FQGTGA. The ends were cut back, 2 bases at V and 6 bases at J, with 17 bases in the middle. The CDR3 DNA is TGTGCCAGCAGCTTAGGAGGGTCTCTCGTCAGCGAGCAGTACTTC. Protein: CASSLGGSLVSEQYF.

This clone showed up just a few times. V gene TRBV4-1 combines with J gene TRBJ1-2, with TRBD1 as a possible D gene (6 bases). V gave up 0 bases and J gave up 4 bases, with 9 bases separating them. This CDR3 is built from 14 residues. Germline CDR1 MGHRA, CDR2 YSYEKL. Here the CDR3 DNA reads TGCGCCAGCAGCCAAGATGGACAGTTCTATGGCTACACCTTC. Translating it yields CASSQDGQFYGYTF.

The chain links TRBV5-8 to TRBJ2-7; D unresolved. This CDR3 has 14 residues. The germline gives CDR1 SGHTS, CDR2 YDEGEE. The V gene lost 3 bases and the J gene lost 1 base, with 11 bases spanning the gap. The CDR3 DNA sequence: TGTGCCAGCAGCTCCCTGGACCGTTCCTACGAGCAGTACTTC. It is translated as CASSSLDRSYEQYF.

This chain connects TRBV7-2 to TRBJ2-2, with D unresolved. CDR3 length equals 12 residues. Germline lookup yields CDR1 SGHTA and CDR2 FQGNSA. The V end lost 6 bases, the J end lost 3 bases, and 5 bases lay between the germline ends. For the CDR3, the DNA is TGTGCCAGCAGTCCTTACACCGGGGAGCTGTTTTTT. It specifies CASSPYTGELFF.

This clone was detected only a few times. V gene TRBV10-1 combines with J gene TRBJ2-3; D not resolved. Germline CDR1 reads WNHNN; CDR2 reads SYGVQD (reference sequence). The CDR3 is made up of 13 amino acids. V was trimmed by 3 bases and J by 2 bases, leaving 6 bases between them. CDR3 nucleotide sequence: TGCGCCAGCAGTGACTGGCTCACAGATACGCAGTATTTT. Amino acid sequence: CASSDWLTDTQYF.

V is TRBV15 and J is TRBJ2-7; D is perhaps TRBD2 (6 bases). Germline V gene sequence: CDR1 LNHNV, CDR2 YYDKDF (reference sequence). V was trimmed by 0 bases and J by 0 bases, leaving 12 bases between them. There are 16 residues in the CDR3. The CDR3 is CATSRDQPGVSYEQYF. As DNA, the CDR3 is TGTGCCACCAGCAGAGATCAACCGGGGGTCTCCTACGAGCAGTACTTC.

CDR3 protein: CASSVGPFNEKLFF. As DNA, the CDR3 is TGTGCCAGCAGTGTAGGCCCATTTAATGAAAAACTGTTTTTT. This rearrangement joins TRBV6-1 to TRBJ1-4; D gene uncertain. Trimming removed 4 bases at V and 4 bases at J, with 10 bases between. CDR3 length: 14 residues. Germline V gene data show CDR1 as MNHNS and CDR2 as SASEGT.

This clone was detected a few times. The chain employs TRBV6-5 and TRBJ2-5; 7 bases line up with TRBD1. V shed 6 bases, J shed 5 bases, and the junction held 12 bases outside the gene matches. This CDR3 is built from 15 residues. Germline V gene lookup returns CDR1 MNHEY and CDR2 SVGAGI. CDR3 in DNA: TGTGCCAGCAGCCCCCGAGGGGGCACCGGGGAGACCCAGTACTTC. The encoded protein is CASSPRGGTGETQYF.

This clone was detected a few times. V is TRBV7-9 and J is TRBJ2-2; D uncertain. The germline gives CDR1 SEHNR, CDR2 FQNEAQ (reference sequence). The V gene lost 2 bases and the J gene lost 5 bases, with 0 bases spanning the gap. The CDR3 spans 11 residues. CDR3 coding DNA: TGTGCCAGCAGCTTAACCGGGGAGCTGTTTTTT. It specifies CASSLTGELFF.